Listed below are T cell receptor beta chains from one sample, sequenced in a study of blood T cell repertoires in COVID-19. Sequenced by immunoSEQ multiplex PCR; TCRdb stores in-frame clones only, minus some. Here the sample spans 90,000 to 120,000 clones, about 87% being singletons. The source material was peripheral blood. These receptors all stem from a man aged 45-60 years with active or convalescent COVID-19. Each CDR3 is given with its conserved first and last residue. Fields, in order: V gene, J gene, clone size, D gene, CDR3 DNA, CDR3 protein. A D gene is named only where the DNA matches it firmly. Rows may omit the clone size; those that give it use once, few, many or a size class.

V gene: TRBV7-8; J gene: TRBJ1-1; clone size: .; D gene: .; CDR3 DNA: TGTGCCAGCAGCTTACTCCTGGGCCCCAACACTGAAGCTTTCTTT; CDR3 protein: CASSLLLGPNTEAFF
V gene: TRBV4-2; J gene: TRBJ1-2; clone size: .; D gene: .; CDR3 DNA: TGTGCCAGCAGCCAAATTTCGGGAGGCCGGGGTGGCTACACCTTC; CDR3 protein: CASSQISGGRGGYTF
V gene: TRBV6-5; J gene: TRBJ1-6; clone size: .; D gene: .; CDR3 DNA: TGTGCCAGCTCCACCAGGGATTCACCCCTCCACTTT; CDR3 protein: CASSTRDSPLHF
V gene: TRBV19; J gene: TRBJ1-5; clone size: .; D gene: TRBD1; CDR3 DNA: TGTGCCAGTAGTATAGAGGGGACAGGGGCACAACGGCCCCAGCATTTT; CDR3 protein: CASSIEGTGAQRPQHF
V gene: TRBV29-1; J gene: TRBJ1-2; clone size: .; D gene: .; CDR3 DNA: TGCAGCGTTATTGGACAGTATAGTTACTATGGCTACACCTTC; CDR3 protein: CSVIGQYSYYGYTF
V gene: TRBV6-5; J gene: TRBJ2-7; clone size: .; D gene: TRBD2; CDR3 DNA: TGTGCCACCCCAACCGGGACTAGCGCCACGGACGAGCAGTACTTC; CDR3 protein: CATPTGTSATDEQYF
V gene: TRBV11-2; J gene: TRBJ2-2; clone size: .; D gene: TRBD2; CDR3 DNA: TGTGCCAGCAGCTCGTATAGCGGGAGAGCCGGGGAGCTGTTTTTT; CDR3 protein: CASSSYSGRAGELFF
V gene: TRBV28; J gene: TRBJ2-2; clone size: .; D gene: .; CDR3 DNA: TGTGCCAGCAGATTCCACAATTGGCGCGCGGGCACCGGGGAGCTGTTTTTT; CDR3 protein: CASRFHNWRAGTGELFF
V gene: TRBV5-1; J gene: TRBJ2-2; clone size: few; D gene: .; CDR3 DNA: TGCGCCAGCAGCCACGCTCAGGGGAGTACCGGGGAGCTGTTTTTT; CDR3 protein: CASSHAQGSTGELFF
V gene: TRBV18; J gene: TRBJ1-4; clone size: .; D gene: TRBD1; CDR3 DNA: TGTGCCAGCTCACCACAAGACAGGGTGCATGAAAAACTGTTTTTT; CDR3 protein: CASSPQDRVHEKLFF
V gene: TRBV28; J gene: TRBJ1-2; clone size: .; D gene: TRBD1; CDR3 DNA: TGTGCCAGCAGTCACCCGGACCCCGGACAGGGGTTTGGCTACACCTTC; CDR3 protein: CASSHPDPGQGFGYTF
V gene: TRBV5-1; J gene: TRBJ2-2; clone size: .; D gene: TRBD2; CDR3 DNA: TGCGCCAGCAGCACCCGGACTAGCGGGAACACCGGGGAGCTGTTTTTT; CDR3 protein: CASSTRTSGNTGELFF
V gene: TRBV18; J gene: TRBJ2-1; clone size: .; D gene: TRBD2; CDR3 DNA: TGTGCCAGCTCACGCCTCCGGGACTACTACAATGAGCAGTTCTTC; CDR3 protein: CASSRLRDYYNEQFF
V gene: TRBV5-4; J gene: TRBJ1-3; clone size: .; D gene: TRBD1; CDR3 DNA: TGTGCCAGCAGCTTGGGACAGGGGGCCAGAAACACCATATATTTT; CDR3 protein: CASSLGQGARNTIYF
V gene: TRBV15; J gene: TRBJ2-1; clone size: .; D gene: TRBD2; CDR3 DNA: TGTGCCACCAGCAGAGATTTTGCGGGAGGGCCCTACAATGAGCAGTTCTTC; CDR3 protein: CATSRDFAGGPYNEQFF
V gene: TRBV28; J gene: TRBJ1-4; clone size: .; D gene: .; CDR3 DNA: TGTGCCAGCAGCCACCCGGCGGGTATTAATGAAAAACTGTTTTTT; CDR3 protein: CASSHPAGINEKLFF
V gene: TRBV3-1/TRBV3-2; J gene: TRBJ2-5; clone size: once; D gene: TRBD2; CDR3 DNA: TGTGCCAGCAGCCCTCGGACCAGCGGGGGTGTAGAGACCCAGTACTTC; CDR3 protein: CASSPRTSGGVETQYF
V gene: TRBV16; J gene: TRBJ2-6; clone size: .; D gene: .; CDR3 DNA: TGTGCCAGCAGCCAAGGAGGGACTGGGGCCAACGTCCTGACTTTC; CDR3 protein: CASSQGGTGANVLTF
V gene: TRBV30; J gene: TRBJ2-7; clone size: .; D gene: .; CDR3 DNA: TGTGCCTGGATTCGGGCGGGTGGCGGGCAGTACTTC; CDR3 protein: CAWIRAGGGQYF
V gene: TRBV4-1; J gene: TRBJ1-2; clone size: .; D gene: .; CDR3 DNA: TGCGCCAGCAACACCAGGGGAATGAACTATGGCTACACCTTC; CDR3 protein: CASNTRGMNYGYTF
V gene: TRBV28; J gene: TRBJ1-4; clone size: .; D gene: TRBD1; CDR3 DNA: TGTGCCAGCTTAGGGACAGGTGCAACTAATGAAAAACTGTTTTTT; CDR3 protein: CASLGTGATNEKLFF
V gene: TRBV7-2; J gene: TRBJ1-3; clone size: .; D gene: .; CDR3 DNA: TGTGCCAGCAGCTTAGTGGGCAACTCTGGAAACACCATATATTTT; CDR3 protein: CASSLVGNSGNTIYF
V gene: TRBV3-1/TRBV3-2; J gene: TRBJ2-3; clone size: once; D gene: TRBD2; CDR3 DNA: TGTGCCAGCAGACGGGGACTAGCGGGAGTGGATACGCAGTATTTT; CDR3 protein: CASRRGLAGVDTQYF
V gene: TRBV24-1; J gene: TRBJ2-7; clone size: .; D gene: .; CDR3 DNA: TGTGCCACCAGTAGGGGCGTCTCCTACGAGCAGTACTTC; CDR3 protein: CATSRGVSYEQYF
V gene: TRBV9; J gene: TRBJ2-4; clone size: .; D gene: TRBD2; CDR3 DNA: TGTGCCAGCAGCGTTGGACTAGCGGGAGGATTAGGGCAAGCCAAAAACATTCAGTACTTC; CDR3 protein: CASSVGLAGGLGQAKNIQYF
V gene: TRBV18; J gene: TRBJ1-4; clone size: .; D gene: TRBD1; CDR3 DNA: TGTGCCAGCTCACCAGGGACAGGGAATGAAAAACTGTTTTTT; CDR3 protein: CASSPGTGNEKLFF
V gene: TRBV7-8; J gene: TRBJ2-7; clone size: .; D gene: .; CDR3 DNA: TGTGCCAGCAGCTTAGGGGTAGAGGGAAGGCGCGAGCAGTACTTC; CDR3 protein: CASSLGVEGRREQYF
V gene: TRBV3-1/TRBV3-2; J gene: TRBJ2-5; clone size: .; D gene: .; CDR3 DNA: TGTGCCAGCAGCCAAGCCCCCCGAGCCCAAGAGACCCAGTACTTC; CDR3 protein: CASSQAPRAQETQYF
V gene: TRBV19; J gene: TRBJ1-4; clone size: .; D gene: TRBD1; CDR3 DNA: TGTGCCAGTAGTATACCCGGGACAGGCAAGGAAAAACTGTTTTTT; CDR3 protein: CASSIPGTGKEKLFF
V gene: TRBV28; J gene: TRBJ1-6; clone size: .; D gene: TRBD1; CDR3 DNA: TGTGCCACCCCGGCGGACAGGGCTAGCTCCTATAATTCACCCCTCCACTTT; CDR3 protein: CATPADRASSYNSPLHF
V gene: TRBV5-5; J gene: TRBJ2-2; clone size: .; D gene: TRBD1; CDR3 DNA: TGTGCCAGCAGCCTCACAGGGGCCTATAACACCGGGGAGCTGTTTTTT; CDR3 protein: CASSLTGAYNTGELFF
V gene: TRBV4-1; J gene: TRBJ1-2; clone size: .; D gene: .; CDR3 DNA: TGCGCCAGCAGCCAACAAGCGGGGAACGGCTACACCTTC; CDR3 protein: CASSQQAGNGYTF
V gene: TRBV7-9; J gene: TRBJ1-2; clone size: .; D gene: .; CDR3 DNA: TGTGCCAGCAGCACCGCCAGCGGGGATGGCTACACCTTC; CDR3 protein: CASSTASGDGYTF
V gene: TRBV11-2; J gene: TRBJ2-3; clone size: .; D gene: TRBD2; CDR3 DNA: TGTGCCAGCAGCTTAATAAGCGGGAGTTTGAGGGGTTTT; CDR3 protein: CASSLISGSLRGF
V gene: TRBV19; J gene: TRBJ2-3; clone size: .; D gene: TRBD2; CDR3 DNA: TGTGCCACCAAGGGGACTAGCGGGGAAGATACGCAGTATTTT; CDR3 protein: CATKGTSGEDTQYF
V gene: TRBV10-3; J gene: TRBJ2-7; clone size: .; D gene: TRBD1; CDR3 DNA: TGTGCCATCAGTGGACGGGGAGACGGACAGGGGACGGGCTACGAGCAGTACTTC; CDR3 protein: CAISGRGDGQGTGYEQYF
V gene: TRBV19; J gene: TRBJ2-5; clone size: .; D gene: .; CDR3 DNA: TGTGCCAGTAGTATTACACCCGTCTTCCAAGAGACCCAGTACTTC; CDR3 protein: CASSITPVFQETQYF
V gene: TRBV4-1; J gene: TRBJ2-5; clone size: .; D gene: .; CDR3 DNA: TGCGCCAGCAGCCAAGCTTTCTCAGAGACCCAGTACTTC; CDR3 protein: CASSQAFSETQYF
V gene: TRBV19; J gene: TRBJ1-5; clone size: .; D gene: .; CDR3 DNA: TGTGCCAGTAGAAATCGACAGAGCAATCAGCCCCAGCATTTT; CDR3 protein: CASRNRQSNQPQHF
V gene: TRBV2; J gene: TRBJ1-5; clone size: once; D gene: .; CDR3 DNA: TGTGCCAGTGCAACAGGTACTCAGCCCCAGCATTTT; CDR3 protein: CASATGTQPQHF
V gene: TRBV20-1; J gene: TRBJ2-2; clone size: .; D gene: .; CDR3 DNA: TGCAGTGCTAGTGCCGGGGCCGGGGAGCTGTTTTTT; CDR3 protein: CSASAGAGELFF
V gene: TRBV5-1; J gene: TRBJ2-3; clone size: .; D gene: TRBD2; CDR3 DNA: TGCGCCAGCAGCTCAATAGCGGGAGGGCCGGGAGATACGCAGTATTTT; CDR3 protein: CASSSIAGGPGDTQYF
V gene: TRBV19; J gene: TRBJ1-5; clone size: .; D gene: .; CDR3 DNA: TGTGCCAGTAGTATAGATGACAGGAGCAATCAGCCCCAGCATTTT; CDR3 protein: CASSIDDRSNQPQHF
V gene: TRBV19; J gene: TRBJ1-1; clone size: .; D gene: .; CDR3 DNA: TGTGCCAGTAGCAAACTAATCTCGGACACTGAAGCTTTCTTT; CDR3 protein: CASSKLISDTEAFF
V gene: TRBV19; J gene: TRBJ1-2; clone size: .; D gene: .; CDR3 DNA: TGTGCCGCGACTGGGGGGGTCTACTATGGCTACACCTTC; CDR3 protein: CAATGGVYYGYTF
V gene: TRBV6-6; J gene: TRBJ1-2; clone size: .; D gene: .; CDR3 DNA: TGTGCCAGCAACCAAGAGCTACGGACAGTCTATGGCTACACCTTC; CDR3 protein: CASNQELRTVYGYTF
V gene: TRBV18; J gene: TRBJ2-5; clone size: .; D gene: TRBD2; CDR3 DNA: TGTGCCAGCTCACGACGGGGAGGGGAAGAGACCCAGTACTTC; CDR3 protein: CASSRRGGEETQYF
V gene: TRBV6-5; J gene: TRBJ2-7; clone size: .; D gene: .; CDR3 DNA: TGTGCCAGCAGTTACTCGCTACAGGGTGGATCCTACGAGCAGTACTTC; CDR3 protein: CASSYSLQGGSYEQYF
V gene: TRBV14; J gene: TRBJ2-3; clone size: .; D gene: .; CDR3 DNA: TGTGCCAGCAGCCAAGATCTCCCGTTTCGGGATACGCAGTATTTT; CDR3 protein: CASSQDLPFRDTQYF
V gene: TRBV6-1; J gene: TRBJ2-2; clone size: .; D gene: .; CDR3 DNA: TGTGCCAGCAGTGAATACACCGACACCGGGGAGCTGTTTTTT; CDR3 protein: CASSEYTDTGELFF
V gene: TRBV19; J gene: TRBJ1-5; clone size: .; D gene: .; CDR3 DNA: TGTGCCAGTAGTATACAGCAAGGAGCTAATCAGCCCCAGCATTTT; CDR3 protein: CASSIQQGANQPQHF
V gene: TRBV28; J gene: TRBJ2-7; clone size: .; D gene: .; CDR3 DNA: TGTGCCAGCAGTTCCGAGACAGCAGGGGCCTCTTACGAGCAGTACTTC; CDR3 protein: CASSSETAGASYEQYF
V gene: TRBV5-1; J gene: TRBJ2-7; clone size: .; D gene: .; CDR3 DNA: TGCGCCAGCAGCTTCGAGGACAGCGGGAATTCCTACGAGCAGTACTTC; CDR3 protein: CASSFEDSGNSYEQYF
V gene: TRBV19; J gene: TRBJ1-1; clone size: .; D gene: .; CDR3 DNA: TGTGCCAGTCGGAGGGCGGGCACTGAAGCTTTCTTT; CDR3 protein: CASRRAGTEAFF
V gene: TRBV21-1; J gene: TRBJ2-2; clone size: .; D gene: .; CDR3 DNA: TGTGCCAGCCTCAGGGGGCTAACCGGGGAGCTGTTTTTT; CDR3 protein: CASLRGLTGELFF
V gene: TRBV15; J gene: TRBJ2-7; clone size: few; D gene: .; CDR3 DNA: TGTGCCACCAGCTCCCTCGGGAGTTCGGGGATCTCCTACGAGCAGTACTTC; CDR3 protein: CATSSLGSSGISYEQYF
V gene: TRBV28; J gene: TRBJ1-2; clone size: .; D gene: .; CDR3 DNA: TGTGCCAGCAGTTTGAGCGGAGGGGGGGTGGATGGCTACACCTTC; CDR3 protein: CASSLSGGGVDGYTF